This T cell receptor beta chain was found in a study of early T cells in non-severe SARS-CoV-2 infection. TCRdb analysed the 5' RACE reads with MiXCR anew, one entry per CDR3 protein. In the table there are tens of thousands of distinct CDR3 sequences, under 8% of which are singletons. This clonotype was counted at least ten times. The CDR3 has 14 amino acids. V lost 2 bases and J lost 0, with 2 bases in between. Germline CDR1 reads SGHTA; CDR2 reads FQGNSA. The starting material was whole blood, obtained at baseline. The chain combines TRBV7-2 with TRBJ2-6, with D unclear. This clonotype was obtained from an adult who was a healthcare worker with PCR-confirmed SARS-CoV-2 infection or an uninfected control (not recorded which). The CDR3 nucleotides read TGTGCCAGCAGCTTAAACTCTGGGGCCAACGTCCTGACTTTC. The encoded protein is CASSLNSGANVLTF.